A selection of T cell receptor beta chains follows, all from one sample in a study of T-cell reconstitution after alpha-beta-depleted transplantation in children. TCRdb reprocessed the PCR reads with MiXCR, giving one entry per CDR3 protein. The top ten hold roughly 13% of the sample, which has about 170,000 distinct CDR3 sequences, 11% seen once. This material consisted of PBMCs, taken before TCRalphabeta/CD19-depleted stem cell transplant. The origin of the receptors is a boy under 10 years old with acute myeloid leukemia, due to receive a stem cell transplant. The CDR3 runs from the conserved cysteine through the conserved F or W. A D gene is named only where the DNA matches it firmly. The size field is filled for only some rows; it gives once, few, many or a size class.

-	TRBJ2-2	many	TRBV7-6	13	TGTGCCAGCAGCTCAACCTTAGTCGGGGAGCTGTTTTTT	CASSSTLVGELFF
-	TRBJ2-3	many	TRBV29-1	16	TGCAGCGTTGAAGATCTTCGCCTAGCGAGGTCAGATACGCAGTATTTT	CSVEDLRLARSDTQYF
-	TRBJ2-7	many	TRBV24-1	12	TGTGCCACCAGTGATCAACACTCCGAGCAGTACTTC	CATSDQHSEQYF
-	TRBJ2-5	many	TRBV12-3/TRBV12-4	16	TGTGCCAGCAGTTTAGTCTCGGCGGGGGCACAAGAGACCCAGTACTTC	CASSLVSAGAQETQYF
-	TRBJ1-1	many	TRBV12-3/TRBV12-4	11	TGTGCCAGCAGAATGAACACTGAAGCTTTCTTT	CASRMNTEAFF
TRBD2	TRBJ2-7	many	TRBV12-3/TRBV12-4	15	TGTGCCAGCAGCTATCTAGCGGGAGGTTGGAACGAGCAGTACTTC	CASSYLAGGWNEQYF
-	TRBJ2-3	-	TRBV6-2/TRBV6-3	14	TGTGCCAGCATCGGGACTGTACACACAGATACGCAGTATTTT	CASIGTVHTDTQYF
-	TRBJ2-7	many	TRBV2	13	TGTGCCAGCAGCTACAGTAACTCCTACGAGCAGTACTTC	CASSYSNSYEQYF
TRBD2	TRBJ2-1	few	TRBV20-1	20	TGCAGTGCTAGAGAGGCCCAGGGGACTAGCGGGAGGTCCAAGCTCAATGAGCAGTTCTTC	CSAREAQGTSGRSKLNEQFF
-	TRBJ2-7	many	TRBV4-1	15	TGCGCCAGCAGCCCAAGTGGACAGGGAGGGTTCGAGCAGTACTTC	CASSPSGQGGFEQYF
-	TRBJ2-1	many	TRBV6-1	14	TGTGCCAGCATGAGTTTGGGGTTTTGGAGTGAGCAGTTCTTC	CASMSLGFWSEQFF
TRBD1	TRBJ2-3	many	TRBV27	15	TGTGCCAGCAGTCCCGGGACAGGGGGCACAGATACGCAGTATTTT	CASSPGTGGTDTQYF
-	TRBJ2-3	many	TRBV7-9	15	TGTGCCAGCAGCTTAGCTTCTTGGGGCACAGATACGCAGTATTTT	CASSLASWGTDTQYF
-	TRBJ2-5	many	TRBV4-1	14	TGCGCCAGCAGCCTTCTAGGCCCCCAAGAGACCCAGTACTTC	CASSLLGPQETQYF
TRBD2	TRBJ2-1	many	TRBV7-9	15	TGTGCCAGCAGCTTGGGACTAGCGGGAACTAATGAGCATTTCTTC	CASSLGLAGTNEHFF
TRBD2	TRBJ2-1	many	TRBV20-1	18	TGCAGTGCTAATTCCGGGACTAGCGGGAGTGCGGCCTACAATGAGCAGTTCTTC	CSANSGTSGSAAYNEQFF
TRBD2	TRBJ2-1	many	TRBV6-5	15	TGTGCCAGCAGTTACGAGCCATCGATAGCGGGAGAGCAGTTCTTC	CASSYEPSIAGEQFF
-	TRBJ2-5	many	TRBV20-1	13	TGCAGTGCTAGTCCGGAACTCCAAGAGACCCAGTACTTC	CSASPELQETQYF
TRBD2	TRBJ2-7	many	TRBV5-1	14	TGCGCCAGCAGCTTTAGCGGGAGAGGGTACGAGCAGTACTTC	CASSFSGRGYEQYF
-	TRBJ2-1	many	TRBV3-1	15	TGTGCCAGCAGCTTCACAGGGAGCTCCTACAATGAGCAGTTCTTC	CASSFTGSSYNEQFF
-	TRBJ2-2	few	TRBV10-3	17	TGTGCCATCAGGGGGGGACCGTCCGTCGCGAACACCGGGGAGCTGTTTTTT	CAIRGGPSVANTGELFF
TRBD2	TRBJ2-2	-	TRBV6-2/TRBV6-3	16	TGTGCCAGCAGTTGGGGACTAGCGGGTAACACCGGGGAGCTGTTTTTT	CASSWGLAGNTGELFF
TRBD2	TRBJ2-7	-	TRBV27	14	TGTGCCAGAAGTTCGACTAGCGGGTCCCACGAGCAGTACTTC	CARSSTSGSHEQYF
TRBD2	TRBJ2-5	few	TRBV20-1	14	TGCAGTGCTAGAGGACTAGCGGTCCTGAAGACCCAGTACTTC	CSARGLAVLKTQYF
-	TRBJ1-6	many	TRBV6-1	13	TGTGCCAGCAGATGGAACAGAAATTCACCCCTCCACTTT	CASRWNRNSPLHF
TRBD2	TRBJ2-3	-	TRBV30	15	TGTGCCTGGAGTGAAAGCGGGGGGGCCTGGGATACGCAGTATTTT	CAWSESGGAWDTQYF
-	TRBJ1-5	many	TRBV5-1	15	TGCGCCAGCAGCTTGTCGCCGGGGGGGAATCAGCCCCAGCATTTT	CASSLSPGGNQPQHF
-	TRBJ2-3	many	TRBV5-4	15	TGTGCCAGCAGCTTGAGGTCTACTAGCTCAGATACGCAGTATTTT	CASSLRSTSSDTQYF
-	TRBJ1-6	many	TRBV4-1	15	TGCGCCAGCAGCCAATCAACAGAGGTGAAGCCACCCCTCCACTTT	CASSQSTEVKPPLHF
TRBD2	TRBJ2-7	many	TRBV20-1	15	TGCAGTGCTAGAGATTCGAGCGGGAGGGTCCTCGAGCAGTACTTC	CSARDSSGRVLEQYF
-	TRBJ2-2	many	TRBV20-1	13	TGCAGTGTCCGTAGCGGGAACACCGGGGAGCTGTTTTTT	CSVRSGNTGELFF
-	TRBJ1-2	many	TRBV12-3/TRBV12-4	13	TGTGCCAGCAGTTTAGTTAGGGGCTATGGCTACACCTTC	CASSLVRGYGYTF